One sample yielded the 29 T cell receptor beta chains listed below, sequenced in a study of T cell repertoires in cytomegalovirus infection. TCRdb reprocessed the reads with MiXCR, giving one entry per CDR3 protein. The sample has around 300,000 distinct CDR3 sequences; approximately 22% are singletons. These TCRs' antigens remain unknown. Sample: cultured PBMCs, taken from culture after CMV antigen stimulation. The receptor source for this set is a human donor in good health (CMV status not recorded). Some clones in this sample may be carry-over from other donors' samples.

This clonotype was counted at least ten times. The chain has TRBV4-1 and TRBJ1-4; no clear D. This CDR3 comprises 15 residues. Trimming took 0 bases from V and 3 from J, leaving 8 bases between them. Germline CDR1 MGHRA, CDR2 YSYEKL. CDR3 residues: CASSQDNRPNEKLFF. In DNA form, the CDR3 reads TGCGCCAGCAGCCAAGACAACCGGCCTAATGAAAAACTGTTTTTT.

V and J are TRBV11-3 and TRBJ2-2; TRBD2 matches at 9 bases. V gave up 10 bases and J gave up 6 bases; unmatched junction bases: 24. Germline loops: CDR1 SGHNT, CDR2 YENEEA. The CDR3 has 19 residues. The CDR3 here is CATDTDSRGSGRRSGELFF. CDR3 DNA: TGTGCCACAGACACGGACAGTAGAGGTAGCGGGAGAAGGTCCGGGGAGCTGTTTTTT.

The V and J genes are TRBV29-1 and TRBJ2-7; D gene uncertain. The V end was cut by 4 bases, the J end by 7 bases, with 14 bases between. Per germline, CDR1 SQVTM and CDR2 ANQGSEA. The CDR3 sequence is 12 residues long. The CDR3 spells CSVARPSREQYF. The CDR3 bases are TGCAGCGTTGCCCGCCCCTCTCGGGAGCAGTACTTC.

The table lists this clonotype with a few counts. The chain recombines TRBV10-3 with TRBJ2-2; no firm D call. V was trimmed by 1 base and J by 10 bases, leaving 13 bases between them. CDR1 is ENHRY, CDR2 SYGVKD, per germline. The CDR3 runs 14 residues. Here the CDR3 DNA reads TGTGCCATCAGTGAGTTGACTCCGCCTGCGGAGCTGTTTTTT. It is translated as CAISELTPPAELFF.

This clonotype was observed many times. The gene calls are TRBV7-3 and TRBJ2-3, with D possibly being TRBD2 (6 bases). The CDR3 spans 15 residues. V lost 3 bases and J 0 bases, leaving 10 bases between the germline ends. CDR1 and CDR2 (germline): SGHTA, FQGTGA. The CDR3 nucleotides are TGTGCCAGCAGCTTCGGGAGAGGGAGCACAGATACGCAGTATTTT. Residues: CASSFGRGSTDTQYF.

This chain connects TRBV6-8 to TRBJ1-4; TRBD1 is a possible D gene (5 bases). The germline V gene has CDR1 MNHGY and CDR2 SAAAGT. The CDR3 is 14 residues long. The germline V and J ends were trimmed by 5 bases and 3 bases, with 10 bases remaining between them. In DNA form, the CDR3 reads TGTGCCAGCAGTCAGGGTAGAGCTAATGAAAAACTGTTTTTT. Encoded protein: CASSQGRANEKLFF.

The chain joins TRBV4-1 to TRBJ1-3, with TRBD1 identical over 8 bases. The CDR3 contains 17 residues. Germline V CDR1 and CDR2: MGHRA, YSYEKL. Unmatched junction bases numbered 5, after V lost 1 base and J lost 0 bases. As DNA, the CDR3 is TGCGCCAGCAGCCAAGGCCCAGGGACAGGCTCTGGAAACACCATATATTTT. Translated, it gives CASSQGPGTGSGNTIYF.

This clonotype was detected a few times. The gene calls are TRBV4-3 and TRBJ2-3; the D is unclear. Per germline, CDR1 LGHNA and CDR2 YSLEER. V was trimmed by 3 bases and J by 5 bases, leaving 12 bases between them. The CDR3 runs to 14 residues. The CDR3 is CASSQRTGVDTQYF. Written as DNA, the CDR3 is TGCGCCAGCAGCCAGAGGACGGGTGTAGATACGCAGTATTTT.

This clonotype was detected ten times or more. V usage is TRBV11-2 and J usage is TRBJ2-1; 7 bases agree with TRBD2. The germline V gene has CDR1 SGHAT and CDR2 FQNNGV. The CDR3 consists of 16 residues. V lost 1 base and J lost 12; bases outside the gene matches: 15. DNA of the CDR3: TGTGCCAGCAGCTTAGCGAGCCGAGGACTAGGAGGAGGGCAGTTCTTC. It yields the protein CASSLASRGLGGGQFF.

This clonotype occurred a few times. This rearrangement joins TRBV18 to TRBJ1-6; D is uncertain. V was pared by 5 bases and J by 10 bases, with 15 bases between. This CDR3 is built from 14 residues. In germline, CDR1 is KGHSH, CDR2 LQKENI. CDR3 DNA sequence: TGTGCCAGCTCAGGGGTGGACCTTTGGTCACCCCTCCACTTT. Its translation: CASSGVDLWSPLHF. The full variable domain, its missing parts supplied by reference TRBV18 and TRBJ1-6, is NAGVMQNPRHLVRRRGQEARLRCSPMKGHSHVYWYRQLPEEGLKFMVYLQKENIIDESGMPKERFSAEFPKEGPSILRIQQVVRGDSAAYFCASSGVDLWSPLHFGNGTRLTVT.

A note on this clonotype: Just one base apart from a much larger clone, this may be a read error. V and J are TRBV7-2 and TRBJ1-2, with 7 bases matching TRBD1. Germline-derived CDR1 and CDR2 are SGHTA and FQGNSA. Unmatched junction bases numbered 7, after V lost 5 bases and J lost 10 bases. This CDR3 contains 12 residues. The CDR3 spells CASSRQGGDYTF. The CDR3 DNA follows: TGTGCCAGCAGCCGACAGGGTGGCGACTACACCTTC.

CDR3 region: CASSDYSEEEQFF. In DNA, the CDR3 is TGCGCCAGCAGTGACTACAGCGAGGAGGAGCAGTTCTTC. The V and J genes are TRBV10-2 and TRBJ2-1; D remains ambiguous. CDR3 length equals 13 residues. Deletions cut 3 bases from V and 10 bases from J, with 13 bases between. The V gene's germline CDR1 is WSHSY and CDR2 SAAADI.

This clonotype has just one count. This sequence joins TRBV19 and TRBJ1-4, with D possibly TRBD1 on 6 matching bases. Germline V CDR1 and CDR2: LNHDA, SQIVND (reference sequence). This CDR3 has 15 amino acids. V was cut by 5 bases and J by 0 bases, with 10 bases left in between. The CDR3 protein is CASSVTGSTNEKLFF. The CDR3 DNA sequence: TGTGCCAGTAGTGTCACAGGGTCAACTAATGAAAAACTGTTTTTT.

This clonotype appeared a few times. This chain connects TRBV9 to TRBJ2-5; 9 bases align to TRBD2. The CDR3 has 15 residues. CDR1 is SGDLS, CDR2 YYNGEE, per germline. With 2 bases clipped from V and 0 bases from J, the junction kept 2 bases outside the gene matches. CDR3 in amino acids: CASSVAGGNQETQYF. CDR3 in DNA: TGTGCCAGCAGCGTGGCGGGAGGGAACCAAGAGACCCAGTACTTC.

This chain joins TRBV7-2 and TRBJ2-1, with 8 bases that match TRBD2. CDR1 and CDR2 (germline): SGHTA, FQGNSA. The CDR3 runs 14 residues. The V gene end was trimmed by 4 bases and the J gene end by 9 bases; junction bases not matched to a gene: 8. The CDR3 protein is CASSWGLEVGEQFF. The CDR3 region has the DNA TGTGCCAGCAGCTGGGGACTAGAAGTGGGTGAGCAGTTCTTC. The full variable domain, with the rest looked up from reference TRBV7-2 and TRBJ2-1, is GAGVSQSPSNKVTEKGKDVELRCDPISGHTALYWYRQSLGQGLEFLIYFQGNSAPDKSGLPSDRFSAERTGGSVSTLTIQRTQQEDSAVYLCASSWGLEVGEQFFGPGTRLTVL.

V is TRBV10-3 and J is TRBJ2-7; 7 bases line up with TRBD1. J was trimmed by 5 bases and V by 10 bases; bases with no gene match: 8. The V gene's germline CDR1 is ENHRY and CDR2 SYGVKD. CDR3 size: 12 residues. CDR3 protein: CATSTGSHEQYV. Here the CDR3 DNA reads TGTGCCACCTCGACAGGGTCCCACGAGCAGTACGTC.

This clonotype was detected only a few times. The chain combines TRBV20-1 with TRBJ2-5; maybe TRBD2 (6 bases). The CDR3 is 15 residues long. CDR1 and CDR2 from the germline V gene are DFQATT and SNEGSKA (reference sequence). V was shortened by 5 bases and J by 6 bases, with 22 bases between the two germline ends. This CDR3 is CSAGGTGVRLQTQYF. In DNA, the CDR3 is TGCAGTGCTGGAGGGACTGGGGTGCGGCTTCAGACCCAGTACTTC.

This clonotype was counted between two and nine times. The gene calls are TRBV30 and TRBJ2-1; 10 nucleotides align to TRBD1. This CDR3 contains 15 residues. Germline V gives CDR1 GTSNPN, CDR2 SVGIG (reference sequence). The V segment lost 7 bases and the J segment 8 bases; nucleotides outside the gene matches: 14. The CDR3 protein is CASTAGTGDLDEQFF. For the CDR3, the DNA is TGTGCCTCAACTGCCGGGACAGGGGATCTGGATGAGCAGTTCTTC.

In this sample, this clonotype turned up a few times. The J gene is TRBJ2-1, the V gene TRBV5-5, with 9 bases lining up with TRBD1. The V gene's germline CDR1 is SGHKS and CDR2 YYEKEE (reference sequence). This CDR3 has 15 amino acids. Unmatched junction bases numbered 12, after V lost 2 bases and J lost 12 bases. CDR3 nucleotides: TGTGCCAGCAGCTTATCTTGGACAGGGGTATTGGTGCAGTTCTTC. This encodes CASSLSWTGVLVQFF.

This sequence joins TRBV27 and TRBJ2-7, with 8 nucleotides matching TRBD2. With V trimmed by 5 bases and J by 7 bases, 13 bases remained unmatched. The CDR3 consists of 15 residues. Germline V gene lookup returns CDR1 MNHEY and CDR2 SMNVEV (reference sequence). DNA of the CDR3: TGTGCCAGCAGTCCCCGGAGCGGGAGATCTCGGGAGCAGTACGTC. It codes for CASSPRSGRSREQYV.

This clonotype was found many times. The chain uses TRBV7-8 and TRBJ1-2; 8 bases agree with TRBD1. Germline CDR1 reads SGHVS; CDR2 reads FQNEAQ. This CDR3 region has 16 residues. J gave up 4 bases and V 4 bases, and 11 bases lay outside the gene matches. CDR3 in amino acids: CASSSHPRGRPYGYTF. As DNA, the CDR3 is TGTGCCAGCAGCTCCCACCCCAGGGGGCGGCCCTATGGCTACACCTTC.

This clonotype was counted between two and nine times. V usage is TRBV6-2 or TRBV6-3 and J usage is TRBJ2-7; D unclear. Germline V gene sequence: CDR1 MNHEY, CDR2 SVGEGT. CDR3 length equals 12 residues. Between the trimmed V and J ends, which lost 4 bases and 7 bases, there was a span of 11 bases. CDR3 region: CASSWSWREQYF. Written as DNA, the CDR3 is TGTGCCAGCAGTTGGTCATGGCGGGAGCAGTACTTC.

The V call is TRBV6-2 or TRBV6-3, the J call TRBJ2-7, with 8 bases aligning to TRBD1. The CDR3 loop spans 14 amino acids. Trimming removed 5 bases from V and 3 bases from J; junction bases left unmatched: 6. Germline assignment: CDR1 MNHEY and CDR2 SVGEGT. CDR3 coding DNA: TGTGCCAGCAGTGGCCGGGACAGGAGCTACGAGCAGTACTTC. Translated, it gives CASSGRDRSYEQYF.

CDR3 residues: CASTSPRSGAYTDTQYF. The CDR3 region has the DNA TGTGCCAGTACCTCACCCCGTAGCGGGGCTTACACAGATACGCAGTATTTT. The J gene is TRBJ2-3, the V gene TRBV19, with 8 nucleotides matching TRBD2. The CDR3 contains 17 residues. V lost 7 bases, J lost 2 bases, and 14 bases stayed unmatched. Germline V gene sequence: CDR1 LNHDA, CDR2 SQIVND (reference sequence).

The sample holds a few counts of this clonotype. The gene calls are TRBV7-8 and TRBJ1-2; D is perhaps TRBD1 (5 bases). With 1 base removed from V and 9 bases from J, the gap between germline ends came to 15 bases. The CDR3 length is 14 residues. Germline CDR1 reads SGHVS; CDR2 reads FQNEAQ. The CDR3 sequence is CASSLVGQGRRYTF. Here the CDR3 DNA reads TGTGCCAGCAGCTTAGTTGGCCAGGGTAGGCGCTACACCTTC.

The genes are TRBV6-2 or TRBV6-3 and TRBJ2-1; TRBD2 might be the D (7 bases). The CDR3 sequence is 15 residues long. Germline loops: CDR1 MNHEY, CDR2 SVGEGT. V was clipped by 7 bases and J by 3 bases, with 16 bases between them. CDR3 sequence: CASIERGGNYNEQFF. CDR3 DNA: TGTGCCAGCATAGAGAGGGGGGGGAACTACAATGAGCAGTTCTTC.

This clonotype showed up just a few times. The chain combines TRBV20-1 with TRBJ2-1; the match to TRBD2 covers 9 bases. This CDR3 contains 14 residues. The germline V gene encodes CDR1 DFQATT and CDR2 SNEGSKA (reference sequence). The V gene end was trimmed by 5 bases and the J gene end by 3 bases; junction bases not matched to a gene: 5. The CDR3 DNA reads as TGCAGTGCTCCGACTAGCGGATACTACAATGAGCAGTTCTTC. Its protein is CSAPTSGYYNEQFF.

The chain has TRBV11-3 and TRBJ2-1, with TRBD2 matching over 11 bases. Per the germline V gene, CDR1 is SGHNT and CDR2 is YENEEA. Trimming removed 6 bases from V and 11 bases from J; junction bases left unmatched: 6. There are 13 residues in the CDR3. The CDR3 sequence is CASSDSGRAQQFF. For the CDR3, the DNA is TGTGCCAGCAGTGATAGCGGGAGGGCCCAGCAGTTCTTC.

This clonotype was seen many times. The gene calls are TRBV28 and TRBJ2-5; TRBD1 or TRBD2 may be the D gene (5 bases each). V shed 5 bases and J shed 5 bases, with 12 bases lying between them. The CDR3 consists of 13 residues. Germline V CDR1 and CDR2: MDHEN, SYDVKM. CDR3 loop: CASSTQGRETQYF. The CDR3 DNA sequence: TGTGCCAGCAGTACCCAGGGACGGGAGACCCAGTACTTC.